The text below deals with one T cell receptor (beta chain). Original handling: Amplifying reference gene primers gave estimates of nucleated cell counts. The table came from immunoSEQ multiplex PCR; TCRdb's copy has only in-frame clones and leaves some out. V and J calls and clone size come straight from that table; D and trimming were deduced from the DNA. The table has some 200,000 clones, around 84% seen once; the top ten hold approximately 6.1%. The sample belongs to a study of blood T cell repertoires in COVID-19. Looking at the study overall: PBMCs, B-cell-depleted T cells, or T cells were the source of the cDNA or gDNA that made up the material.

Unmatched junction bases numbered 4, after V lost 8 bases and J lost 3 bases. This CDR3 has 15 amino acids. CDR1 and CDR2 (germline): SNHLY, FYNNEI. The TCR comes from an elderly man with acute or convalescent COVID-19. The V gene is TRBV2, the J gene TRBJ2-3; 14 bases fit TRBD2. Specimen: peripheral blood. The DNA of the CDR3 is TGTGCCAGCGGGGGGACTAGCGGGAGAACAGATACGCAGTATTTT. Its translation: CASGGTSGRTDTQYF.